This TCR beta chain is from a study of cytomegalovirus exposure and HLA in healthy donors. The overall study: Earlier work reported 117 million unique TCR beta sequences from 170 million or so T cells. General study points: There were a few CMV-associated chains whose specificity for CMV antigens was confirmed in vitro. Highly shared variants forming one cluster were likely a sequencing artifact.

As regards this clone: The antigen remains undetermined.

The PCR ran on 60 Vbeta and 13 Jbeta primers. Profiled with immunoSEQ multiplex PCR; TCRdb holds only in-frame clones, not every one. The sample is made up of 55,000 to 75,000 clones, and the top ten hold around 4.2% of it. The TCR originated in a male donor in good health and CMV-seronegative. The sequencing input was PBMCs.

CDR3 region: CASSYSNGGAGQYF. DNA for the CDR3: TGTGCCAGCAGTTACTCGAATGGGGGGGCCGGGCAGTACTTC. The chain is built from TRBV6-6 and TRBJ2-5; D might be TRBD2 (7 bases). Deletions cut 0 bases from V and 11 bases from J, with 16 bases between. Per germline, CDR1 MNHNY and CDR2 SVGAGI (reference sequence). The CDR3 runs 14 residues.